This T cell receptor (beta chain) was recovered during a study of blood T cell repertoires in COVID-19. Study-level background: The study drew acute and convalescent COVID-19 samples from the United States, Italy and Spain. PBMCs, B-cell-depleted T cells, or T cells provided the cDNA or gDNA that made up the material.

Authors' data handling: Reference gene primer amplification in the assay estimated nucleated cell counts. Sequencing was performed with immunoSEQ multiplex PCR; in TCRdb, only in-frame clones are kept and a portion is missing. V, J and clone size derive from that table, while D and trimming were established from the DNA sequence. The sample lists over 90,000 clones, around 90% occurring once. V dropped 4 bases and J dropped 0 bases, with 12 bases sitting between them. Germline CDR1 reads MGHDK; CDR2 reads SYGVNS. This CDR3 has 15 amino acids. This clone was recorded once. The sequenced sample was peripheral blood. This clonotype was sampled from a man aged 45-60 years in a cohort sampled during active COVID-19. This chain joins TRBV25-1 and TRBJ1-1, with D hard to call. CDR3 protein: CASSVGGYLNTEAFF. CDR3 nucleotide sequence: TGTGCCAGCAGTGTCGGCGGTTACCTGAACACTGAAGCTTTCTTT.